The rows below give T cell receptor beta chains drawn from one sample of a study of beta chain features in type 1 diabetes. TCRdb's table, derived via immunoSEQ multiplex PCR, lists solely in-frame clones and lacks some. The sample carries roughly 240,000 clones, approximately 25% recorded once. The sample taken for sequencing was naive CD4+ T cells from blood. These receptor sequences come from a woman between 25 and 40 years old with type 1 diabetes. Each CDR3 is given with its conserved first and last residue. The D gene is left open where the match is weak. Clone size is shown for a subset of rows, as once, few, many or a class of expanded clone.

D gene	V gene	clone size	CDR3 length	J gene	CDR3 protein	CDR3 DNA
NA	TRBV7-9	once	12	TRBJ1-1	CASTSRVAEAFF	TGTGCCAGCACGAGCAGGGTCGCTGAAGCTTTCTTT
NA	TRBV6-5	few	15	TRBJ2-5	CASSPWTDSGETQYF	TGTGCCAGCAGTCCCTGGACCGATTCGGGGGAGACCCAGTACTTC
NA	TRBV2	NA	13	TRBJ2-5	CASSDTIQETQYF	TGTGCCAGCAGTGACACAATCCAAGAGACCCAGTACTTC
TRBD1	TRBV30	NA	17	TRBJ1-4	CAWSRDRVSSTNEKLFF	TGTGCCTGGAGTCGGGACAGGGTATCATCAACTAATGAAAAACTGTTTTTT
NA	TRBV5-1	few	15	TRBJ2-2	CASSLSGVDTGELFF	TGCGCCAGCAGCTTGTCAGGGGTTGACACCGGGGAGCTGTTTTTT
NA	TRBV29-1	NA	15	TRBJ2-1	CSVVDAVLSGDEQFF	TGCAGCGTTGTCGATGCGGTCTTGAGTGGCGATGAGCAGTTCTTC
NA	TRBV4-1	NA	14	TRBJ1-1	CASRSRQAGFKAFF	TGCGCCAGCAGATCCCGACAGGCCGGATTTAAAGCTTTCTTT
TRBD1	TRBV9	NA	15	TRBJ1-5	CASSVGGQDGQPQHF	TGTGCCAGCAGCGTAGGCGGACAGGACGGGCAGCCCCAGCATTTT
NA	TRBV5-1	NA	16	TRBJ2-4	CASSRTAGGTKNIQYF	TGCGCCAGCAGCCGGACTGCTGGGGGGACCAAAAACATTCAGTACTTC
TRBD1	TRBV30	few	12	TRBJ1-2	CAWSTGTGGYTF	TGTGCCTGGTCCACAGGGACAGGTGGCTACACCTTC
TRBD2	TRBV18	NA	17	TRBJ2-3	CASSPRGAGATTDTQYF	TGTGCCAGCTCACCACGGGGAGCGGGAGCAACGACAGATACGCAGTATTTT
NA	TRBV5-4	NA	12	TRBJ2-7	CASSLGRDEQYF	TGTGCCAGCAGCCTTGGCAGGGACGAGCAGTACTTC
TRBD1	TRBV2	NA	16	TRBJ1-4	CASSKDRIGSNEKLFF	TGTGCCAGCAGTAAGGACAGGATTGGGTCTAATGAAAAACTGTTTTTT
TRBD1	TRBV7-8	few	14	TRBJ2-7	CASSGQGGPYEQYF	TGTGCCAGCAGCGGACAGGGGGGTCCCTACGAGCAGTACTTC
NA	TRBV7-2	few	14	TRBJ1-5	CASSPFVSNQPQHF	TGTGCCAGCAGCCCCTTTGTTAGCAATCAGCCCCAGCATTTT
NA	TRBV7-9	few	13	TRBJ2-3	CASSLDRTDTQYF	TGTGCCAGCAGCTTAGACAGGACAGATACGCAGTATTTT
NA	TRBV4-1	NA	16	TRBJ2-3	CASSQGALKSTDTQYF	TGCGCCAGCAGCCAAGGGGCGTTGAAAAGCACAGATACGCAGTATTTT
NA	TRBV6-1	NA	12	TRBJ1-1	CASKTVNTEAFF	TGTGCCAGCAAAACGGTGAACACTGAAGCTTTCTTT
TRBD1	TRBV2	NA	13	TRBJ1-5	CAIRTGVNQPQHF	TGTGCCATCCGAACAGGGGTCAATCAGCCCCAGCATTTT
TRBD1	TRBV9	NA	16	TRBJ2-3	CASSVYPGTGTDTQYF	TGTGCCAGCAGCGTCTACCCAGGGACAGGCACAGATACGCAGTATTTT
TRBD2	TRBV29-1	NA	14	TRBJ2-3	CSVSRTSKADTQYF	TGCAGCGTGAGCCGGACTAGTAAAGCAGATACGCAGTATTTT
TRBD1	TRBV29-1	few	14	TRBJ2-7	CSVGDRLDSYEQYF	TGCAGCGTGGGGGACAGGTTGGACTCCTACGAGCAGTACTTC
NA	TRBV7-9	few	12	TRBJ1-4	CASSPESEKLFF	TGTGCCAGCAGCCCCGAGAGTGAAAAACTGTTTTTT
TRBD1	TRBV29-1	NA	12	TRBJ1-2	CSVQGQGVDYTF	TGCAGCGTTCAGGGACAGGGAGTCGACTACACCTTC
NA	TRBV12-5	NA	15	TRBJ2-4	CASGLANVAKNIQYF	TGTGCTAGTGGTTTGGCTAACGTAGCCAAAAACATTCAGTACTTC
NA	TRBV4-1	few	13	TRBJ1-2	CASSQVEKLGYTF	TGCGCCAGCAGCCAAGTTGAAAAACTGGGCTACACCTTC
NA	TRBV10-2	few	15	TRBJ2-4	CASNVAETAKNIQYF	TGCGCCAGCAACGTAGCGGAGACAGCCAAAAACATTCAGTACTTC
TRBD2	TRBV19	few	12	TRBJ2-1	CAAGGSYNEQFF	TGTGCGGCGGGAGGGTCCTACAATGAGCAGTTCTTC
TRBD2	TRBV19	NA	16	TRBJ2-1	CASSPRLAGDVSEQFF	TGTGCCAGTAGTCCTCGACTAGCGGGAGACGTGAGTGAGCAGTTCTTC
NA	TRBV7-3	few	13	TRBJ2-1	CASSLGAVNEQFF	TGTGCCAGCAGCCTTGGGGCAGTCAATGAGCAGTTCTTC
TRBD1	TRBV29-1	NA	14	TRBJ2-3	CSVGQGSGADTQYF	TGCAGCGTGGGACAGGGGAGTGGGGCAGATACGCAGTATTTT
TRBD1	TRBV2	few	14	TRBJ2-5	CASILDRAQETQYF	TGTGCCAGCATATTGGACAGGGCACAGGAGACCCAGTACTTC
TRBD1	TRBV19	NA	15	TRBJ2-6	CASSTRDRGGSVLTF	TGTGCCAGTAGTACCAGGGACAGGGGCGGCTCCGTCCTGACTTTC
NA	TRBV4-1	few	17	TRBJ2-1	CASSRIPRGTLYNEQFF	TGCGCCAGCAGCCGAATTCCCCGCGGGACCCTATACAATGAGCAGTTCTTC
NA	TRBV7-9	NA	12	TRBJ2-7	CASSLSDYEQYF	TGTGCCAGCAGCTTATCAGACTACGAGCAGTACTTC
NA	TRBV18	few	13	TRBJ1-1	CASNQGLNTEAFF	TGTGCCAGCAACCAGGGGCTGAACACTGAAGCTTTCTTT
NA	TRBV14	few	18	TRBJ2-1	CASSRQPSWTGRGNEQFF	TGTGCCAGCAGCCGTCAGCCTTCTTGGACCGGACGGGGGAATGAGCAGTTCTTC
NA	TRBV9	few	12	TRBJ2-5	CASSSGEETQYF	TGTGCCAGCAGTTCGGGTGAAGAGACCCAGTACTTC
TRBD2	TRBV4-1	few	17	TRBJ2-3	CASSQDRLAASTDTQYF	TGCGCCAGCAGCCAAGATCGGCTAGCGGCTAGCACAGATACGCAGTATTTT
NA	TRBV14	NA	13	TRBJ1-4	CASSQGPNEKLFF	TGTGCCAGCAGCCAAGGGCCTAATGAAAAACTGTTTTTT
NA	TRBV7-2	NA	15	TRBJ2-7	CASSLVGSGSYEQYF	TGTGCCAGCAGCTTAGTTGGAAGCGGATCCTACGAGCAGTACTTC
TRBD2	TRBV7-3	NA	14	TRBJ2-1	CASSPGTSGNEQFF	TGTGCCAGCAGCCCCGGGACTAGCGGCAATGAGCAGTTCTTC
TRBD1	TRBV6-5	few	15	TRBJ1-3	CASSYRTGSGNTIYF	TGTGCCAGCAGTTACAGGACAGGCTCTGGAAACACCATATATTTT